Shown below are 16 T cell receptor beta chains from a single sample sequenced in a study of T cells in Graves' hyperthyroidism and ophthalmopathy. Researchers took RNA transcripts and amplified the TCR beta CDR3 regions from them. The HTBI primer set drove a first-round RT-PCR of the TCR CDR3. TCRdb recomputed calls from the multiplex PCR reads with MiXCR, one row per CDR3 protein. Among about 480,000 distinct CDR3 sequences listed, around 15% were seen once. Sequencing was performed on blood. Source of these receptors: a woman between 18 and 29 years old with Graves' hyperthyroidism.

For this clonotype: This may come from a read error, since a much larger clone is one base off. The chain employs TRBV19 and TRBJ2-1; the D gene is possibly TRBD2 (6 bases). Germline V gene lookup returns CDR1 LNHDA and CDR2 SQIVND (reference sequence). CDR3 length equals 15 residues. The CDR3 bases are TGTGCCAGTAGTATAGTTTCTAGCGTGTACAATGAGCAGTCCTTC. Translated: CASSIVSSVYNEQSF. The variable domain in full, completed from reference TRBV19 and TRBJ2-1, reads DGGITQSPKYLFRKEGQNVTLSCEQNLNHDAMYWYRQDPGQGLRLIYYSQIVNDFQKGDIAEGYSVSREKKESFPLTVTSAQKNPTAFYLCASSIVSSVYNEQSFGPGTRLTVL.

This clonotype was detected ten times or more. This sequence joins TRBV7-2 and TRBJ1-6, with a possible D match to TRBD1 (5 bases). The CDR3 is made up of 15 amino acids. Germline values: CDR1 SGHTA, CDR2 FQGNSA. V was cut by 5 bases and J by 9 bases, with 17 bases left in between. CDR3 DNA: TGTGCCAGCAGCACCCGGGACGTAAGCCGTTCACCCCTCCACTTT. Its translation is CASSTRDVSRSPLHF. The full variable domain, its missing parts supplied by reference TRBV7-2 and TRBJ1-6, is GAGVSQSPSNKVTEKGKDVELRCDPISGHTALYWYRQSLGQGLEFLIYFQGNSAPDKSGLPSDRFSAERTGGSVSTLTIQRTQQEDSAVYLCASSTRDVSRSPLHFGNGTRLTVT.

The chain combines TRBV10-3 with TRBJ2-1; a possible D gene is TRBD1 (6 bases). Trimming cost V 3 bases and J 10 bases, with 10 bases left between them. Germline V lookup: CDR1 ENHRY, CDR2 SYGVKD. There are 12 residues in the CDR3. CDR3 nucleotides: TGTGCCATCAGTGACAGGGGTGGCGAGCAGTTCTTC. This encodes CAISDRGGEQFF.

CDR3 protein: CSASPSSGSVTDTQYF. For the CDR3, the DNA is TGCAGTGCTAGCCCGAGTAGCGGGAGTGTCACAGATACGCAGTATTTT. The chain recombines TRBV20-1 with TRBJ2-3; TRBD2 matches 9 bases. The CDR3 consists of 16 residues. CDR1 is DFQATT and CDR2 is SNEGSKA in the germline V gene (reference sequence). The junction had 9 bases not matched to a gene; V was cut back by 3 bases and J by 2 bases.

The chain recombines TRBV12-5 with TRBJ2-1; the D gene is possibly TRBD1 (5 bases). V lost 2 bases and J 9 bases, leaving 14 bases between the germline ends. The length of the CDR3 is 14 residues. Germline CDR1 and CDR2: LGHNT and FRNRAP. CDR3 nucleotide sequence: TGTGCTAGTGGTTTGAAACCCCAGGGCGGTGAGCAGTTCTTC. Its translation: CASGLKPQGGEQFF.

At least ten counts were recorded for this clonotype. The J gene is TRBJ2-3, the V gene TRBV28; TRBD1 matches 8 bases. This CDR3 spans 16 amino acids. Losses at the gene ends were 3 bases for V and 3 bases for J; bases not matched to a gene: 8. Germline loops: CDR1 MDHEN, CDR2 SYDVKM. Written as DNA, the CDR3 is TGTGCCAGCAGTTTGTCAGGGGGCACCGGTACAGATACGCAGTATTTT. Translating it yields CASSLSGGTGTDTQYF.

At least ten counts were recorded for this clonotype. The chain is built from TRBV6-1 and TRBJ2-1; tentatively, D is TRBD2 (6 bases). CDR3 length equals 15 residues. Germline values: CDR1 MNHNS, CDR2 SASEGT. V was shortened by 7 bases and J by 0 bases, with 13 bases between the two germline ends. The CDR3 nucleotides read TGTGCCAGCAAATATAGCGGATCCTCCTACAATGAGCAGTTCTTC. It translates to CASKYSGSSYNEQFF.

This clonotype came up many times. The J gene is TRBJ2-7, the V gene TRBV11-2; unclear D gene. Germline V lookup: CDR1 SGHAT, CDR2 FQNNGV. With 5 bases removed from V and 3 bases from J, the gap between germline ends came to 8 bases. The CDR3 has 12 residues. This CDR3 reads CASSQDSYEQYF. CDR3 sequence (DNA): TGTGCCAGCAGCCAGGATAGCTACGAGCAGTACTTC.

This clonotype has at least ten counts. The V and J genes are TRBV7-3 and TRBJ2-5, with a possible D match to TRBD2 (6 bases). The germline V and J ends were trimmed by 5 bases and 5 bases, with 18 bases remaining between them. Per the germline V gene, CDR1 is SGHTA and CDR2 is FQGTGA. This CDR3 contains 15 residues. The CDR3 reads CASSPTAGGLETQYF. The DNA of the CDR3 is TGTGCCAGCAGCCCAACAGCGGGTGGGTTGGAGACCCAGTACTTC. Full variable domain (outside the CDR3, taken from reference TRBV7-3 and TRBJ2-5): GAGVSQTPSNKVTEKGKYVELRCDPISGHTALYWYRQSLGQGPEFLIYFQGTGAADDSGLPNDRFFAVRPEGSVSTLKIQRTERGDSAVYLCASSPTAGGLETQYFGPGTRLLVL.

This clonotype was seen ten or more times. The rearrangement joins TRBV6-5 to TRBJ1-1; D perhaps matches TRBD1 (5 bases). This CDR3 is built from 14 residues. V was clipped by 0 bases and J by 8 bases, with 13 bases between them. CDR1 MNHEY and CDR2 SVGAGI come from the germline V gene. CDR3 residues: CASSYSSGAQEAFF. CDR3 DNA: TGTGCCAGCAGTTACTCGTCCGGGGCGCAGGAAGCTTTCTTT.

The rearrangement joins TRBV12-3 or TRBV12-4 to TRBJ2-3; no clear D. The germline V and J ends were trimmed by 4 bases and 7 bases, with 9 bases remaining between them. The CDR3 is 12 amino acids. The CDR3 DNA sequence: TGTGCCAGCAGTTCTGGTGCAAATACGCAGTATTTT. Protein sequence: CASSSGANTQYF.

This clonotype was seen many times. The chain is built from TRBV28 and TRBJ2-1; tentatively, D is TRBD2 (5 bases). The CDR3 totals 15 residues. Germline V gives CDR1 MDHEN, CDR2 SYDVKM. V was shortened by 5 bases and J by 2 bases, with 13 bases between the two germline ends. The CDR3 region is CASSPGISTYNEQFF. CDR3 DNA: TGTGCCAGCAGTCCGGGGATTAGTACCTACAATGAGCAGTTCTTC. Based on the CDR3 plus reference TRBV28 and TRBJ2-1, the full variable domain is DVKVTQSSRYLVKRTGEKVFLECVQDMDHENMFWYRQDPGLGLRLIYFSYDVKMKEKGDIPEGYSVSREKKERFSLILESASTNQTSMYLCASSPGISTYNEQFFGPGTRLTVL.

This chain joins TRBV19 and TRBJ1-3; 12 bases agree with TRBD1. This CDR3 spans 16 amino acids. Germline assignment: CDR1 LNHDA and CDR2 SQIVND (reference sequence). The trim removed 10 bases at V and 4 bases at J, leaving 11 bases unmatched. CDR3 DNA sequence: TGTGCCACCACAAAGGGACAGGGGGCTTCGGGAAACACCATATATTTT. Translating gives CATTKGQGASGNTIYF. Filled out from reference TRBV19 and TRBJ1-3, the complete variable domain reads DGGITQSPKYLFRKEGQNVTLSCEQNLNHDAMYWYRQDPGQGLRLIYYSQIVNDFQKGDIAEGYSVSREKKESFPLTVTSAQKNPTAFYLCATTKGQGASGNTIYFGEGSWLTVV.

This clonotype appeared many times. The CDR3 reads CAGRETEAFF. CDR3 in DNA: TGTGCCGGTCGCGAGACTGAAGCTTTCTTT. The chain couples TRBV30 to TRBJ1-1; D remains ambiguous. CDR3 length: 10 amino acids. V lost 8 bases, J lost 5 bases, and 9 bases lay in between. Germline V gene lookup returns CDR1 GTSNPN and CDR2 SVGIG (reference sequence).

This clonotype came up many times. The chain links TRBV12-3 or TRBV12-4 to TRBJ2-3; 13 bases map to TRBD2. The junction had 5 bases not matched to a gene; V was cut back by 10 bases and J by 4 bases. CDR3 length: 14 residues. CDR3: CATGGLAGADTQYF. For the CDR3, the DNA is TGTGCCACCGGTGGACTAGCGGGAGCAGATACGCAGTATTTT.

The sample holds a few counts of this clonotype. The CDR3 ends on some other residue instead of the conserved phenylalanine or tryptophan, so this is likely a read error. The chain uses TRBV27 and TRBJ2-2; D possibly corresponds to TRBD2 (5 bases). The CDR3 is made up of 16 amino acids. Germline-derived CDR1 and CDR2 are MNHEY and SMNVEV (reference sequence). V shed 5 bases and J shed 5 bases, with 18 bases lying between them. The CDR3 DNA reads TGTGCCAGCAGTGTAACCGAGAGGGTTTTAACCGGGGAGCTGTTTCTT. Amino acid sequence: CASSVTERVLTGELFL.